This entry lists 28 T cell receptor beta chains sequenced from one sample in a study of post-analysis software for immune sequencing data. Study-level findings and limits: In patients, TRBV5-6, TRBV5-1 and TRBV20-1 belonged to five TRBV segments found more frequently than in controls.

These TCRs' antigens remain unknown. Unique molecular identifiers were present in the TCR beta cDNA libraries. TCRdb reprocessed the PCR reads with MiXCR, giving one entry per CDR3 protein. The sample lists hundreds of thousands of distinct CDR3 sequences; around 40% were seen once. The sample was blood. The origin of the receptors is a girl aged 5-17 years with multiple sclerosis.

This clonotype was counted a few times. The chain is built from TRBV4-2 and TRBJ2-7, with D unresolved. Germline V CDR1 and CDR2: LGHNA, YNFKEQ. The CDR3 loop spans 15 amino acids. V gave up 0 bases and J gave up 4 bases, with 13 bases separating them. CDR3 in DNA: TGTGCCAGCAGCCAAGAAGACTGGGATTCGTACGAGCAGTACTTC. Protein: CASSQEDWDSYEQYF.

The chain has TRBV20-1 and TRBJ2-5; 9 bases map to TRBD2. The end of the DNA aligns better with TRBJ2-7, so the J call may be wrong. This CDR3 comprises 15 residues. CDR1 and CDR2 (germline): DFQATT, SNEGSKA (reference sequence). The DNA of the CDR3 is TGCAGTGCTAGTCTGGGTGCGGCTAGCGGGGACGAGCAGTACTTC. Residues: CSASLGAASGDEQYF.

The gene calls are TRBV4-2 and TRBJ2-2; D remains unclear. This CDR3 is built from 16 residues. V lost 6 bases, J lost 1 base, and 15 bases lay in between. Germline CDR1 and CDR2: LGHNA and YNFKEQ. The CDR3 DNA reads TGTGCCAGCAGTGAAAGTATGGACCAGAACACCGGGGAGCTGTTTTTT. Translating it yields CASSESMDQNTGELFF.

This clonotype was seen more than once but under ten times. The gene calls are TRBV24-1 and TRBJ2-1; TRBD1 or TRBD2 may be the D gene (6 bases each). Germline CDR1 KGHDR, CDR2 SFDVKD. Trimming pared 3 bases from V and 4 bases from J, leaving 15 bases between. The CDR3 loop spans 16 amino acids. DNA of the CDR3: TGTGCCACCAGTGATCCCGGGGGCAGAACGTACAATGAGCAGTTCTTC. Translation gives CATSDPGGRTYNEQFF.

The table lists this clonotype with many counts. This chain joins TRBV7-6 and TRBJ2-1; TRBD2 matches 12 bases. V dropped 2 bases and J dropped 6; count of bases not matched to a gene: 8. The CDR3 extends over 17 amino acids. Germline V gene sequence: CDR1 SGHVS, CDR2 FNYEAQ. The CDR3 DNA reads TGTGCCAGCAGCTTAAGACCTAGGACTAGCGGGATCAATGAGCAGTTCTTC. Protein product: CASSLRPRTSGINEQFF.

This clonotype was picked up many times. The chain uses TRBV20-1 and TRBJ2-3; D assignment may be TRBD1 or TRBD2 (5 bases each). Germline V gene lookup returns CDR1 DFQATT and CDR2 SNEGSKA (reference sequence). Trimming removed 5 bases at V and 6 bases at J, with 18 bases between. This CDR3 has 14 residues. CDR3 protein: CSAEPGTIEDTQYF. In DNA, the CDR3 is TGCAGTGCTGAACCCGGGACCATAGAGGATACGCAGTATTTT.

Here the CDR3 DNA reads TGCGCCAGCAGCTTGTTATTGGCCCCGGGACAGGGGGCCCGAGACTCCTACGAGCAGTACTTC. This gives the protein CASSLLLAPGQGARDSYEQYF. V gene TRBV5-1 combines with J gene TRBJ2-7; 12 bases line up with TRBD1. Trimming removed 1 base from V and 0 bases from J; junction bases left unmatched: 17. CDR3 length: 21 amino acids. CDR1 is SGHRS and CDR2 is YFSETQ in the germline V gene. Filled out from reference TRBV5-1 and TRBJ2-7, the complete variable domain reads KAGVTQTPRYLIKTRGQQVTLSCSPISGHRSVSWYQQTPGQGLQFLFEYFSETQRNKGNFPGRFSGRQFSNSRSEMNVSTLELGDSALYLCASSLLLAPGQGARDSYEQYFGPGTRLTVT.

This clonotype was recorded at least ten times. The chain combines TRBV29-1 with TRBJ2-5; perhaps D is TRBD1 or TRBD2 (5 bases each). V was shortened by 5 bases and J by 5 bases, with 15 bases between the two germline ends. In germline, CDR1 is SQVTM, CDR2 ANQGSEA. The CDR3 extends over 13 amino acids. This CDR3 reads CSVRGRVKETQYF. The CDR3 DNA reads TGCAGCGTTCGGGGCAGGGTGAAGGAGACCCAGTACTTC.

This clonotype was detected only a few times. V usage is TRBV4-1 and J usage is TRBJ2-7, with D tentatively TRBD1 (6 bases). Trimming stripped 7 bases from V and 0 bases from J, with 25 bases between. The CDR3 is 18 residues long. Germline V gene data show CDR1 as MGHRA and CDR2 as YSYEKL. The CDR3 sequence is CASTRGEPQGPSSYEQYF. The CDR3 region has the DNA TGCGCCAGCACCCGGGGAGAACCACAGGGTCCATCCTCCTACGAGCAGTACTTC.

The gene calls are TRBV6-2 or TRBV6-3 and TRBJ2-1; D unresolved. With 8 bases removed from V and 5 bases from J, the gap between germline ends came to 13 bases. Germline V gene data show CDR1 as MNHEY and CDR2 as SVGEGT. The CDR3 covers 13 residues. The CDR3 coding sequence is TGTGCCAGCTCTTGGTCCTTTAACAATGAGCAGTTCTTC. Amino acid sequence: CASSWSFNNEQFF.

The V call is TRBV27, the J call TRBJ2-5; D is ambiguous. V was cut by 6 bases and J by 7 bases, with 15 bases left in between. The CDR3 sequence is 13 residues long. Looked up from germline, CDR1 is MNHEY and CDR2 is SMNVEV (reference sequence). The CDR3: CASSFSSMGTQYF. The CDR3 DNA reads TGTGCCAGCAGCTTTTCCTCAATGGGGACCCAGTACTTC.

This clonotype was counted only a few times. The rearrangement joins TRBV10-1 to TRBJ2-1; 8 bases align to TRBD2. V lost 4 bases, J lost 5 bases, and 7 bases stayed unmatched. The CDR3 spans 15 residues. Germline lookup yields CDR1 WNHNN and CDR2 SYGVQD (reference sequence). CDR3 coding DNA: TGCGCCAGCAGTGCCCCTATAGCGGGGCACAATGAGCAGTTCTTC. Amino acids: CASSAPIAGHNEQFF.

This clonotype was counted a few times. The genes are TRBV20-1 and TRBJ2-3; D gene uncertain. Germline V gene sequence: CDR1 DFQATT, CDR2 SNEGSKA (reference sequence). Deletions cut 6 bases from V and 8 bases from J, with 12 bases between. This CDR3 has 11 amino acids. The CDR3 protein is CSAGELGTQYF. The CDR3 DNA reads TGCAGTGCCGGCGAGTTAGGTACGCAGTATTTT.

The chain uses TRBV15 and TRBJ2-7; 11 positions match TRBD2. After removal of 3 bases from V and 2 bases from J, the junction contained 9 bases not matched to a gene. The CDR3 covers 17 residues. The V gene's germline CDR1 is LNHNV and CDR2 YYDKDF (reference sequence). The chain's CDR3 is CATSSLFLAGGTYEQYF. The CDR3 coding sequence is TGTGCCACCAGCAGCCTTTTTCTAGCGGGAGGTACCTACGAGCAGTACTTC. The full variable domain, with the rest looked up from reference TRBV15 and TRBJ2-7, is DAMVIQNPRYQVTQFGKPVTLSCSQTLNHNVMYWYQQKSSQAPKLLFHYYDKDFNNEADTPDNFQSRRPNTSFCFLDIRSPGLGDTAMYLCATSSLFLAGGTYEQYFGPGTRLTVT.

The chain has TRBV6-6 and TRBJ2-3; no definite D call. Germline CDR1 and CDR2: MNHNY and SVGAGI (reference sequence). This CDR3 is 15 amino acids long. The V end lost 5 bases, the J end lost 4 bases, and 16 bases lay between the germline ends. CDR3 nucleotide sequence: TGTGCCAGCAGTGATCATAGTAGTAAAGCAGATACGCAGTATTTT. Protein sequence: CASSDHSSKADTQYF.

At least ten counts were recorded for this clonotype. This rearrangement joins TRBV4-3 to TRBJ2-3, with 14 bases matching TRBD2. The length of the CDR3 is 18 residues. The V gene's germline CDR1 is LGHNA and CDR2 YSLEER. The J segment lost 2 bases and the V segment lost 1 base, leaving 5 bases of the junction unmatched. The CDR3 sequence is CASSQGLAGGVPTDTQYF. In DNA form, the CDR3 reads TGCGCCAGCAGCCAAGGACTAGCGGGAGGGGTCCCCACAGATACGCAGTATTTT.

The chain carries TRBV28 and TRBJ2-5; TRBD2 agrees at 8 bases. The CDR3 has 15 amino acids. CDR1 and CDR2 from the germline V gene are MDHEN and SYDVKM. V was clipped by 6 bases and J by 2 bases; unmatched bases: 8. In DNA form, the CDR3 reads TGTGCCAGCAGCCTTAGCGGGGAGACACAAGAGACCCAGTACTTC. This sequence encodes CASSLSGETQETQYF.

This clonotype was detected only a few times. This chain joins TRBV7-3 and TRBJ2-5; D is perhaps TRBD1 or TRBD2 (5 bases each). The length of the CDR3 is 15 residues. Germline assignment: CDR1 SGHTA and CDR2 FQGTGA. V was pared by 4 bases and J by 1 base, with 13 bases between. CDR3 in amino acids: CASSSSGTSQETQYF. The CDR3 DNA reads TGTGCCAGCAGCTCTTCCGGGACCTCCCAAGAGACCCAGTACTTC.

The V call is TRBV10-3, the J call TRBJ2-1; D assignment may be TRBD1 or TRBD2 (6 bases each). Per the germline V gene, CDR1 is ENHRY and CDR2 is SYGVKD. CDR3 length equals 12 residues. Trimming removed 6 bases from V and 8 bases from J, with 11 bases in between. The CDR3, as DNA: TGTGCCATCAGGTACGGGGGCGATGAGCAGTTCTTC. This gives the protein CAIRYGGDEQFF.

This clonotype was observed a single time. The chain links TRBV7-2 to TRBJ2-1; D call uncertain. V was pared by 5 bases and J by 4 bases, with 9 bases between. Germline V lookup: CDR1 SGHTA, CDR2 FQGNSA. CDR3 length: 13 residues. The DNA for the CDR3 is TGTGCCAGCAGCCCAGTCCTGTACAATGAGCAGTTCTTC. Its translation is CASSPVLYNEQFF.

Only a few counts were recorded for this clonotype. The rearrangement links TRBV6-5 to TRBJ2-7; TRBD2 might be the D (5 bases). The DNA end is a closer match to TRBJ2-5, so the J assignment may be wrong. Looked up from germline, CDR1 is MNHEY and CDR2 is SVGAGI. The CDR3 is 15 amino acids. The CDR3 bases are TGTGCCAGCAGTTACTCGTTAGCGAGAGAGGAGACCCAGTACTTC. It encodes CASSYSLAREETQYF.

This clonotype was counted a few times. The CDR3 DNA sequence: TGTGCCAGCAGTAGCCCTCTGGGGCCCGTCCCCTACGAGCAGTACTTC. Its protein is CASSSPLGPVPYEQYF. The rearrangement links TRBV6-5 to TRBJ2-7, with D maybe TRBD1 (5 bases). Trimming took 5 bases from V and 2 from J, leaving 19 bases between them. The CDR3 runs to 16 residues. CDR1 and CDR2 (germline): MNHEY, SVGAGI.

This chain joins TRBV20-1 and TRBJ1-1, with a possible D match to TRBD1 (6 bases). The V gene lost 1 base and the J gene lost 3 bases, with 12 bases spanning the gap. CDR1 and CDR2 (germline): DFQATT, SNEGSKA (reference sequence). The CDR3 sequence is 14 residues long. The CDR3 DNA reads as TGCAGTGCTAGAGTGGGGGCAGGGGACACTGAAGCTTTCTTT. Its translation: CSARVGAGDTEAFF.

This sequence joins TRBV5-1 and TRBJ2-1, with TRBD2 matching 8 bases. Germline trimming cut 2 bases from V and 8 bases from J; bases unmatched to any gene: 6. CDR1 and CDR2 from the germline V gene are SGHRS and YFSETQ. CDR3 size: 14 residues. The CDR3 protein is CASSFDLRGDEQFF. The CDR3 DNA follows: TGCGCCAGCAGCTTTGATCTGCGGGGGGATGAGCAGTTCTTC.

CDR3 loop: CSARTSGITDTQYF. CDR3 DNA sequence: TGCAGTGCTCGGACTAGCGGGATCACAGATACGCAGTATTTT. V gene TRBV20-1 combines with J gene TRBJ2-3, with TRBD2 matching over 12 bases. The CDR3 spans 14 residues. V lost 5 bases to trimming and J lost 2 bases; unmatched junction nucleotides: 2. The germline V gene encodes CDR1 DFQATT and CDR2 SNEGSKA (reference sequence).

The chain links TRBV2 to TRBJ1-5, with D possibly TRBD1 on 5 matching bases. The V end lost 3 bases, the J end lost 0 bases, and 15 bases lay between the germline ends. From germline, CDR1 is SNHLY and CDR2 FYNNEI. The CDR3 runs 17 residues. CDR3 in amino acids: CASSDPEGVYSNQPQHF. The CDR3 DNA is TGTGCCAGCAGTGACCCTGAAGGGGTCTATAGCAATCAGCCCCAGCATTTT.

V is TRBV7-2 and J is TRBJ2-5; no clear D. The CDR3 totals 17 residues. V was pared by 1 base and J by 5 bases, with 20 bases between. Germline lookup yields CDR1 SGHTA and CDR2 FQGNSA. The CDR3 coding sequence is TGTGCCAGCAGCTTAGGGAGTTTTGGACCCGGCTTGGAGACCCAGTACTTC. It yields the protein CASSLGSFGPGLETQYF.

This clonotype appeared once. The J gene is TRBJ1-1, the V gene TRBV12-3 or TRBV12-4; 12 bases fit TRBD1. The CDR3 covers 15 residues. V lost 1 base, J lost 7 bases, and 4 bases stayed unmatched. The CDR3 DNA is TGTGCCAGCAGTTTAGGGGACAGGGGGCTTGTTGAAGCTTTCTTT. As protein: CASSLGDRGLVEAFF.